This T cell receptor beta chain was sequenced for a study of blood T cell repertoires in COVID-19. Study-level background: T cells, B-cell-depleted T cells, or PBMCs provided the cDNA or gDNA that served as material.

This clone came up a few times. The junction had 8 bases not matched to a gene; V was cut back by 1 base and J by 1 base. CDR1 is MGHRA, CDR2 YSYEKL, per germline. CDR3 size: 18 residues. TCRdb's table, derived via immunoSEQ multiplex PCR, lists solely in-frame clones and lacks some. The sample lists about 110,000 clones; more than 70% were seen once. V gene TRBV4-1 combines with J gene TRBJ2-1; 9 bases match TRBD2. This receptor was obtained from a man between 40 and 49 years old with active or convalescent COVID-19. The sample was peripheral blood. The CDR3 is CASSQGSGSGRSYNEQFF. Written as DNA, the CDR3 is TGCGCCAGCAGCCAAGGCTCTGGCAGCGGGAGGTCCTACAATGAGCAGTTCTTC.